A selection of T cell receptor beta chains follows, all from one sample in a study of T cell responses to AZD1222 COVID-19 vaccine. Data came from immunoSEQ multiplex PCR; TCRdb stores just in-frame clones and leaves some out. Here the sample spans 150,000 to 200,000 clones, roughly nine tenths being singletons. The sequencing here drew on peripheral blood, taken 28 days after the second AZD1222 dose. Every receptor here comes from an adult who received the AZD1222 COVID-19 vaccine. CDR3s include the opening cysteine and the closing phenylalanine or tryptophan. D genes are given only for firm matches.

j_call d_call v_call cdr3_aa
TRBJ1-5 . TRBV19 CASSTGTYNQPQHF
TRBJ2-3 TRBD2 TRBV5-1 CASSFLTSGSGADTQYF
TRBJ2-7 . TRBV29-1 CSVASGEPIYEQYF
TRBJ1-3 . TRBV21-1 CASSFRGGVGRWTIYF
TRBJ1-6 TRBD1 TRBV3-1/TRBV3-2 CASSTLGTGKSPLHF
TRBJ2-3 . TRBV4-2 CASSQARGTDTQYF
TRBJ2-5 . TRBV4-1 CASSFGSSGETQYF
TRBJ2-5 . TRBV19 CASRPGLQETQYF
TRBJ1-1 . TRBV9 CASSPEGRPNTEAFF
TRBJ2-3 . TRBV24-1 CATSESGPRGADTQYF
TRBJ1-3 . TRBV2 CASSEITTTGENTIYF
TRBJ1-2 . TRBV6-1 CASSEGGGTYGYTF
TRBJ2-1 . TRBV6-5 CASSLRGEQFF
TRBJ1-3 . TRBV29-1 CSARIPLTTPSGNTIYF
TRBJ1-2 TRBD1 TRBV30 CACTGAGGGYTF
TRBJ2-2 . TRBV10-1 CASSGQFTGELFF
TRBJ2-3 TRBD2 TRBV12-5 CASGREVDTQYF
TRBJ1-3 . TRBV7-3 CASSTGHSSGNTIYF
TRBJ2-1 TRBD2 TRBV6-2/TRBV6-3 CASSRTSGAYNEQFF
TRBJ1-1 . TRBV30 CAWSLNTEAFF
TRBJ2-3 . TRBV5-1 CASQNRANTQYF
TRBJ2-1 . TRBV4-3 CASSQRFFGSYNEQFF
TRBJ1-2 . TRBV7-9 CASSLAGGREGYTF
TRBJ2-1 TRBD2 TRBV9 CASSVEAGGSFNEQFF
TRBJ2-7 TRBD1 TRBV2 CASQRTGAYEQYF
TRBJ2-3 TRBD1 TRBV9 CASSANRGEGTDTQYF
TRBJ2-7 TRBD1 TRBV11-2 CASSLATGGGEQYF
TRBJ2-3 . TRBV24-1 CATSGGPGASTDTQYF